The entry that follows covers one T cell receptor (beta chain) sequence. The sample belongs to a study of blood T cell repertoires in COVID-19. Study details: There were acute and convalescent COVID-19 samples, and they came from the United States, Italy and Spain. T cells, B-cell-depleted T cells, or PBMCs provided the cDNA or gDNA that served as material.

How the authors handled the data: Cell counts per sample came from amplifying reference gene primers. Sequencing was performed with immunoSEQ multiplex PCR; in TCRdb, only in-frame clones are kept and a portion is missing. V, J and clone size derive from that table, while D and trimming were established from the DNA sequence. The sample holds 280,000 or so clones, about 88% seen once. Trimming removed 6 bases at V and 6 bases at J, with 15 bases between. This CDR3 region has 14 residues. In germline, CDR1 is SGHAT, CDR2 FQNNGV. Specimen: peripheral blood. The chain employs TRBV11-2 and TRBJ1-3; D gene ambiguous. The origin of this receptor is a woman in her sixties or seventies with acute or convalescent COVID-19. CDR3 protein: CASSSCSYTNTIYF. The CDR3 DNA reads TGTGCCAGCAGTAGTTGTAGTTATACAAACACCATATATTTT.